The rows below give T cell receptor beta chains drawn from one sample of a study of cytomegalovirus exposure and HLA in healthy donors. Clones were read by immunoSEQ multiplex PCR, and TCRdb kept only the in-frame ones, dropping some. The top ten clones hold about 7.5% of a sample with about 150,000 clones, 8.9% of them seen once. Sequenced: PBMCs. The receptors come from a woman between 40 and 55 years old in good health and CMV-seropositive. Each CDR3 is given with its conserved first and last residue. A D gene is named only where the DNA matches it firmly. Size is stated for part of the rows, as once, few or many counts, or as a class when the clone is expanded.

J gene,clone size,D gene,V gene,CDR3 protein,CDR3 DNA
TRBJ2-2,few,TRBD1,TRBV5-4,CASSPKGQGRTGELFF,TGTGCCAGCAGCCCTAAGGGACAGGGTAGAACCGGGGAGCTGTTTTTT
TRBJ2-3,few,NA,TRBV5-4,CASSLEVAASTDTQYF,TGTGCCAGCAGCTTGGAGGTAGCAGCTAGCACAGATACGCAGTATTTT
TRBJ2-2,few,TRBD2,TRBV5-1,CASSFSGGEATGELFF,TGCGCCAGCAGCTTCAGCGGGGGGGAAGCAACCGGGGAGCTGTTTTTT
TRBJ1-6,NA,TRBD1,TRBV18,CASSLGTGNSPLHF,TGTGCCAGCTCACTAGGGACAGGGAATTCACCCCTCCACTTT
TRBJ2-1,NA,TRBD2,TRBV5-4,CASNSGEYNEQFF,TGTGCCAGCAATAGCGGGGAATACAATGAGCAGTTCTTC
TRBJ2-5,once,TRBD2,TRBV11-2,CASSLEASGVFGTQYF,TGTGCCAGCAGCTTAGAGGCTAGCGGGGTCTTTGGGACCCAGTACTTC
TRBJ1-2,few,NA,TRBV5-6,CASRLGQLYGYPF,TGTGCCAGCAGACTGGGCCAGCTCTATGGCTACCCCTTC
TRBJ1-1,NA,TRBD1,TRBV7-8,CASSPSWDRENTEAFF,TGTGCCAGCAGCCCCTCCTGGGACAGGGAGAACACTGAAGCTTTCTTT
TRBJ2-7,NA,TRBD1,TRBV5-4,CASSLTTGTSYEQYF,TGTGCCAGCAGCTTGACGACAGGGACCTCCTACGAGCAGTACTTC
TRBJ1-6,once,NA,TRBV2,CASSVPPEYSYNSPLHF,TGTGCCAGCAGTGTCCCCCCGGAGTACTCCTATAATTCACCCCTCCACTTT
TRBJ2-2,few,NA,TRBV7-2,CASSWGLGLNTGELFF,TGTGCCAGCAGCTGGGGGCTGGGGCTGAACACCGGGGAGCTGTTTTTT
TRBJ1-3,few,NA,TRBV7-2,CASSFHREAISGNTIYF,TGTGCCAGCAGCTTCCACAGGGAAGCAATCTCTGGAAACACCATATATTTT
TRBJ2-1,few,NA,TRBV6-5,CASKTEYNEQFF,TGTGCCAGCAAAACAGAGTACAATGAGCAGTTCTTC
TRBJ2-5,few,NA,TRBV11-3,CASSPDSITEETQYF,TGTGCCAGCAGCCCGGACAGTATTACCGAGGAGACCCAGTACTTC
TRBJ2-1,NA,TRBD2,TRBV5-4,CASSSGLAGSEQFF,TGTGCCAGCAGCTCCGGACTAGCGGGGAGTGAGCAGTTCTTC
TRBJ2-5,NA,NA,TRBV9,CASSVGGGGGETQYF,TGTGCCAGCAGCGTAGGTGGGGGCGGAGGAGAGACCCAGTACTTC
TRBJ2-2,many,TRBD2,TRBV5-4,CASSRGLAGNTGELFF,TGTGCCAGCAGCCGAGGACTAGCGGGGAACACCGGGGAGCTGTTTTTT
TRBJ2-3,NA,NA,TRBV10-3,CAISDQKETDTQYF,TGTGCCATCAGTGATCAAAAGGAGACAGATACGCAGTATTTT
TRBJ2-2,few,NA,TRBV5-4,CASSLLASNTGELFF,TGTGCCAGCAGCTTGCTAGCGAGTAACACCGGGGAGCTGTTTTTT
TRBJ2-7,few,TRBD2,TRBV4-1,CASSLLLAGVYEQYF,TGCGCCAGCAGCCTCCTCCTAGCGGGGGTCTACGAGCAGTACTTC
TRBJ2-5,few,TRBD1,TRBV7-7,CASSPRWDSQETQYF,TGTGCCAGCAGCCCCCGATGGGACAGTCAAGAGACCCAGTACTTC
TRBJ2-2,NA,NA,TRBV5-1,CASSVTVNTGELFF,TGCGCCAGCAGCGTGACAGTGAACACCGGGGAGCTGTTTTTT
TRBJ1-6,NA,NA,TRBV7-9,CASSTEGSGSPLHF,TGTGCCAGCAGCACAGAGGGATCCGGATCACCCCTCCACTTT
TRBJ2-6,NA,TRBD1,TRBV7-3,CASSSPGQGVSGANVLTF,TGTGCCAGCAGCTCTCCGGGACAGGGAGTGTCTGGGGCCAACGTCCTGACTTTC
TRBJ1-1,few,NA,TRBV5-4,CASSHYRDMNTEAFF,TGTGCCAGCAGCCATTACAGAGATATGAACACTGAAGCTTTCTTT
TRBJ2-1,NA,TRBD1,TRBV5-5,CASSLPTGREQFF,TGTGCCAGCAGCCTCCCGACAGGGCGGGAGCAGTTCTTC
TRBJ2-7,few,NA,TRBV5-4,CASSLEAVSDEQYF,TGTGCCAGCAGCTTGGAGGCAGTAAGCGACGAGCAGTACTTC
TRBJ2-7,NA,NA,TRBV10-2,CASSGLYEQYF,TGCGCCAGCAGTGGACTGTACGAGCAGTACTTC
TRBJ2-6,few,TRBD2,TRBV4-2,CASSTEALGGWSGANVLTF,TGTGCCAGCAGCACCGAGGCCTTGGGAGGGTGGTCTGGGGCCAACGTCCTGACTTTC
TRBJ1-1,NA,TRBD1,TRBV6-6,CASSYIGGQGARAFF,TGTGCCAGCAGTTACATAGGGGGACAGGGGGCACGAGCTTTCTTT
TRBJ2-2,NA,NA,TRBV18,CASSPIQNTGELFF,TGTGCCAGCTCACCGATACAGAACACCGGGGAGCTGTTTTTT
TRBJ1-5,NA,NA,TRBV5-4,CASSPEIGGDQPQHF,TGTGCCAGCAGCCCCGAAATTGGCGGCGATCAGCCCCAGCATTTT
TRBJ1-1,NA,NA,TRBV5-4,CASSRDRNTEAFF,TGTGCCAGCAGCCGAGACAGGAACACTGAAGCTTTCTTT
TRBJ1-2,few,NA,TRBV5-1,CATQGSPGDYGYTF,TGCGCCACCCAAGGATCCCCGGGGGACTATGGCTACACCTTC
TRBJ1-4,NA,NA,TRBV7-9,CASSLTEQNEKLFF,TGTGCCAGCAGCCTGACAGAGCAGAATGAAAAACTGTTTTTT
TRBJ1-1,few,NA,TRBV6-5,CASSQGYTEAFF,TGTGCCAGCAGCCAGGGGTACACTGAAGCTTTCTTT
TRBJ2-2,few,NA,TRBV4-1,CASSQDRSTNTGELFF,TGCGCCAGCAGCCAAGATCGGTCCACGAACACCGGGGAGCTGTTTTTT
TRBJ1-2,NA,NA,TRBV5-6,CASILSGIRYGYTF,TGTGCCAGCATCCTTTCCGGGATACGCTATGGCTACACCTTC
TRBJ1-5,few,NA,TRBV6-5,CASSLEENDQPQHF,TGTGCCAGCAGTTTGGAGGAGAATGATCAGCCCCAGCATTTT
TRBJ1-1,few,NA,TRBV5-1,CASSSQGETEAFF,TGCGCCAGCAGCTCACAGGGTGAGACTGAAGCTTTCTTT
TRBJ2-2,few,TRBD1,TRBV11-3,CASSSPGPGQGNTGELFF,TGTGCCAGCAGCTCCCCGGGGCCCGGACAGGGGAACACCGGGGAGCTGTTTTTT
TRBJ1-1,NA,NA,TRBV19,CASSIDWAGNTEAFF,TGTGCCAGTAGTATAGATTGGGCGGGGAACACTGAAGCTTTCTTT
TRBJ1-2,few,NA,TRBV7-2,CASTTNTPGAVYGYTF,TGTGCCAGCACCACAAACACCCCAGGGGCGGTCTATGGCTACACCTTC
TRBJ2-3,NA,TRBD2,TRBV7-2,CASSLGPLAGGTDTQYF,TGTGCCAGCAGCTTAGGCCCGCTAGCGGGGGGAACAGATACGCAGTATTTT
TRBJ1-5,NA,NA,TRBV9,CASSVEAGSNQPQHF,TGTGCCAGCAGCGTAGAGGCAGGGAGCAATCAGCCCCAGCATTTT
TRBJ1-1,few,TRBD1,TRBV15,CATSRGDRSWAAFF,TGTGCCACCAGCAGGGGGGACAGGTCTTGGGCGGCTTTCTTT
TRBJ1-1,few,TRBD1,TRBV5-1,CASSIRDRGEAFF,TGCGCCAGCAGCATCCGGGACAGGGGGGAAGCTTTCTTT
TRBJ1-4,NA,NA,TRBV5-6,CASSFGTRGEKLFF,TGTGCCAGCAGCTTCGGAACCCGGGGGGAAAAACTGTTTTTT
TRBJ2-1,NA,NA,TRBV7-6,CASSRYPSSASSYNEQFF,TGTGCCAGCAGCCGCTACCCCTCTAGCGCCAGCTCCTACAATGAGCAGTTCTTC
TRBJ1-6,few,TRBD1,TRBV10-3,CAISQDRANSPLHF,TGTGCCATCAGTCAAGACAGGGCTAATTCACCCCTCCACTTT
TRBJ1-6,few,NA,TRBV7-2,CASSREVDSNSPLHF,TGTGCCAGCAGCCGAGAGGTAGACAGTAATTCACCCCTCCACTTT
TRBJ1-2,few,NA,TRBV5-4,CASSLDASRDYGYTF,TGTGCCAGCAGCTTGGATGCCTCCCGGGACTATGGCTACACCTTC
TRBJ2-2,NA,TRBD2,TRBV9,CASSSRLAATRAGELFF,TGTGCCAGCAGCTCCCGACTAGCGGCTACAAGGGCCGGGGAGCTGTTTTTT
TRBJ1-5,few,NA,TRBV7-2,CASKVGSGAINQPQHF,TGTGCCAGCAAAGTTGGTTCTGGAGCAATCAATCAGCCCCAGCATTTT
TRBJ1-2,few,NA,TRBV18,CASSPSGGDNYGYTF,TGTGCCAGCTCACCTTCCGGGGGGGATAACTATGGCTACACCTTC
TRBJ2-2,NA,NA,TRBV7-3,CASSLGGTGALFF,TGTGCCAGCAGCTTAGGGGGGACCGGGGCGCTGTTTTTT
TRBJ1-1,NA,NA,TRBV19,CASSMGGGGTIPEAFF,TGTGCCAGTAGTATGGGGGGGGGAGGAACCATCCCTGAAGCTTTCTTT
TRBJ2-1,few,NA,TRBV5-1,CASSLDLLVDEQFF,TGCGCCAGCAGCTTGGATCTCTTAGTGGATGAGCAGTTCTTC
TRBJ2-5,few,TRBD2,TRBV2,CASGSSGVEGETQYF,TGTGCCAGCGGATCTAGCGGGGTCGAAGGGGAGACCCAGTACTTC
TRBJ2-3,NA,NA,TRBV10-1,CASSETRPTDTQYF,TGCGCCAGCAGTGAGACTAGGCCCACAGATACGCAGTATTTT